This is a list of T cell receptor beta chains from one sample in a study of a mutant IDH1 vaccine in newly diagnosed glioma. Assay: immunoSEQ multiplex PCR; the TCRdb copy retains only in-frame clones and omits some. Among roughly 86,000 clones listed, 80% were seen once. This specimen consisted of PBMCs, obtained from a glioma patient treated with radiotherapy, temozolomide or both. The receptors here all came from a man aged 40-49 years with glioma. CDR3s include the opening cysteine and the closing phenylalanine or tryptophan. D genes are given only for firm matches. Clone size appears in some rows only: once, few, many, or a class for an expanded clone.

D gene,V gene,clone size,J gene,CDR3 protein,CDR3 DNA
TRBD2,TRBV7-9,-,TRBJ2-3,CASSLVASGTGDTQYF,TGTGCCAGCAGCTTAGTTGCTAGCGGGACTGGAGATACGCAGTATTTT
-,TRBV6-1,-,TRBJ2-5,CASKFPGRETQYF,TGTGCCAGCAAATTCCCGGGGCGGGAGACCCAGTACTTC
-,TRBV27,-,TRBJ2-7,CASSLAGTGVYEQYF,TGTGCCAGCAGCTTGGCAGGCACTGGGGTCTACGAGCAGTACTTC
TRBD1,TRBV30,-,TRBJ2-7,CAWSGDRGFEQYF,TGTGCCTGGAGCGGAGACAGGGGATTCGAGCAGTACTTC
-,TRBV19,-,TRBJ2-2,CASGLIGANTGELFF,TGTGCCAGCGGGTTGATCGGCGCGAACACCGGGGAGCTGTTTTTT
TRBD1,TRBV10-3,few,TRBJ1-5,CAISAGQGDSNQPQHF,TGTGCCATCAGTGCCGGACAGGGGGATAGCAATCAGCCCCAGCATTTT
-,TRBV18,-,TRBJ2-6,CASSPMSAGSSGANVLTF,TGTGCCAGCTCACCTATGTCAGCCGGAAGCTCTGGGGCCAACGTCCTGACTTTC
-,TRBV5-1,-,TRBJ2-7,CASSLGRARSYEQYF,TGCGCCAGCAGCTTGGGCCGGGCCAGGTCGTACGAGCAGTACTTC
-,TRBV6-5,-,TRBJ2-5,CASSYTETQYF,TGTGCCAGCAGTTACACAGAGACCCAGTACTTC
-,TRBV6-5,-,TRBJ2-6,CASSYLLDSGANVLTF,TGTGCCAGCAGTTACTTGTTAGACTCTGGGGCCAACGTCCTGACTTTC
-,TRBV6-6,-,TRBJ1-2,CASSYSKAEKYGYTF,TGTGCCAGCAGTTACTCGAAGGCAGAGAAATATGGCTACACCTTC
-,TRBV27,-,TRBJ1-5,CASSLSGQKGQPQHF,TGTGCCAGCAGTTTATCGGGGCAAAAGGGTCAGCCCCAGCATTTT
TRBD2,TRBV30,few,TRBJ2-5,CAWSSGGYQETQYF,TGTGCCTGGAGTAGCGGGGGGTACCAAGAGACCCAGTACTTC
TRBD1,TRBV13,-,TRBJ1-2,CASSSSGTGEDGYTF,TGTGCCAGCAGCTCCTCCGGGACAGGGGAAGATGGCTACACCTTC
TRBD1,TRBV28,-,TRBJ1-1,CASSPDRGLFTEAFF,TGTGCCAGCAGTCCGGACAGGGGGCTCTTCACTGAAGCTTTCTTT
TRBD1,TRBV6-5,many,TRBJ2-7,CASSYAAGGWEQYF,TGTGCCAGCAGTTACGCGGCAGGGGGTTGGGAGCAGTACTTC
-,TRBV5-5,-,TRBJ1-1,CASSLSTNTEAFF,TGTGCCAGCAGCTTGAGCACGAACACTGAAGCTTTCTTT
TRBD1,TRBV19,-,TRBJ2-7,CASKTGASYEQYF,TGTGCCAGTAAGACAGGGGCATCCTACGAGCAGTACTTC